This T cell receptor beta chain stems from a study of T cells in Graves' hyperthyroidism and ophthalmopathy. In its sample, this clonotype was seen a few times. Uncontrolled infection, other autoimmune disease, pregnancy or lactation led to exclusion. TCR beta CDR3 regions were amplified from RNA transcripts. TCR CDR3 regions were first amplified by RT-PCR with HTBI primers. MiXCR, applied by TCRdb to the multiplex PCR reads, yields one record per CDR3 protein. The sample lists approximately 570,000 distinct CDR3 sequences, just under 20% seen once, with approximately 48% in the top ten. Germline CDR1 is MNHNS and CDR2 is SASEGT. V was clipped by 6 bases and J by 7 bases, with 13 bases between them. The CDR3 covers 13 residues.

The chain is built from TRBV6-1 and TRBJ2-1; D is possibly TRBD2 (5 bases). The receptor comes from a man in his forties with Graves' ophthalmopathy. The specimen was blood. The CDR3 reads CASSGGLANEQFF. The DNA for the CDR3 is TGTGCCAGCAGCGGCGGGCTAGCAAATGAGCAGTTCTTC.